The 26 T cell receptor beta chains below were found in one sample sequenced in a study of T cells after posttransplantation cyclophosphamide. The repertoire was sequenced with immunoSEQ multiplex PCR; TCRdb's copy has only in-frame clones and lacks some. The sample gives 2,000 to 2,500 clones, approximately 73% of which show up once; about 55% is in the top ten. Busulfan-fludarabine conditioning, marrow transplant, and cyclophosphamide on days +3 and +4 were administered. The material sequenced was CD8+ T cells sorted from PBMCs, taken around 33 weeks after a stem cell transplant with posttransplant cyclophosphamide. The receptor set was obtained from a male patient younger than 45 who received an allogeneic stem cell transplant from a related donor, was CMV-positive, and had no GVHD. Some of the T cells might come from the graft donor.

This clone was found a few times. This likely traces to a read error, being one base from a far larger clone. Other DNA sequences of this sample code for an identical CDR3. The chain uses TRBV7-9 and TRBJ2-1, with TRBD2 as a possible D gene (6 bases). The V end was cut by 5 bases, the J end by 6 bases, with 14 bases between. This CDR3 is 14 amino acids long. Germline lookup yields CDR1 SEHNR and CDR2 FQNEAQ (reference sequence). In nucleotides, the CDR3 is TGTGCCAGCAGCCAAGGGGAGGAGGGCAATGAGCAGTTCTTC. This translates into CASSQGEEGNEQFF.

The J gene is TRBJ1-2, the V gene TRBV27, with D maybe TRBD1 (6 bases). This CDR3 region has 12 residues. CDR1 MNHEY and CDR2 SMNVEV come from the germline V gene (reference sequence). V was pared by 2 bases and J by 10 bases, with 11 bases between. The CDR3 sequence is CASSLRQGNYTF. DNA for the CDR3: TGTGCCAGCAGTTTAAGGCAGGGGAACTACACCTTC.

The chain links TRBV13 to TRBJ1-4, with 9 bases that match TRBD1. Germline V CDR1 and CDR2: PRHDT, FYEKMQ (reference sequence). CDR3 length equals 14 residues. The V segment lost 5 bases and the J segment 9 bases; nucleotides outside the gene matches: 7. DNA of the CDR3: TGTGCCAGCAGCGTGACAGGGGGAGATCAAAAACTGTTTTTT. This translates into CASSVTGGDQKLFF.

The chain couples TRBV30 to TRBJ2-3, with a tentative D call TRBD2 (5 bases). The V end lost 0 bases, the J end lost 0 bases, and 10 bases lay between the germline ends. The CDR3 extends over 15 amino acids. CDR1 and CDR2 from the germline V gene are GTSNPN and SVGIG (reference sequence). This CDR3 reads CAWSVPGISTDTQYF. The CDR3 DNA sequence: TGTGCCTGGAGTGTACCCGGGATAAGCACAGATACGCAGTATTTT.

The V and J genes are TRBV5-6 and TRBJ1-1; TRBD1 agrees at 8 bases. The germline V gene encodes CDR1 SGHDT and CDR2 YYEEEE. The CDR3 runs 15 residues. Trimming removed 4 bases from V and 11 bases from J; junction bases left unmatched: 16. In DNA form, the CDR3 reads TGTGCCAGCAGCCGGGGCCCAGGGGGCGTTCGATATGCTTTCTTT. Translating gives CASSRGPGGVRYAFF.

With regard to this clone: It is likely a read error: a sequence one base away is far more abundant. In DNA form, the CDR3 reads TGTGCCAGCAGCAGTTTACGCGGCTACGACCAGTACTTC. As protein: CASSSLRGYDQYF. This chain uses TRBV5-6 with TRBJ2-7, with D unresolved. The CDR3 runs 13 residues. In germline, CDR1 is SGHDT, CDR2 YYEEEE.

The genes are TRBV12-5 and TRBJ2-2; D is possibly TRBD1 (6 bases). CDR3 length: 14 amino acids. Germline CDR1 and CDR2: LGHNT and FRNRAP. V dropped 3 bases and J dropped 4 bases, with 9 bases sitting between them. CDR3 amino acids: CASGFQGFTGELFF. The CDR3 region has the DNA TGTGCTAGTGGTTTTCAGGGGTTCACCGGGGAGCTGTTTTTT.

With regard to this clone: The sample holds other DNA sequences that translate to the same CDR3. CDR3 protein: CASSLGQNNSPLHF. CDR3 coding DNA: TGTGCCAGCAGCTTGGGACAGAATAATTCACCCCTCCACTTT. The chain joins TRBV5-6 to TRBJ1-6; maybe TRBD1 (5 bases). Deletions cut 0 bases from V and 5 bases from J, with 6 bases between. CDR3 length: 14 residues. Germline CDR1 is SGHDT and CDR2 is YYEEEE.

The chain is built from TRBV7-6 and TRBJ2-5; 7 nucleotides line up with TRBD1. V dropped 1 base and J dropped 4; count of bases not matched to a gene: 3. The CDR3 consists of 14 residues. The germline V gene encodes CDR1 SGHVS and CDR2 FNYEAQ. The CDR3 DNA is TGTGCCAGCAGCTTAGTTGGGACAGCAGAGACCCAGTACTTC. This gives the protein CASSLVGTAETQYF.

The table lists this clone with a few counts. This is likely an artifact of a read error, given a far larger clone one base away. The chain's CDR3 is CASSLSFGILHF. The CDR3 nucleotides read TGTGCCAGCAGCCTTAGCTTCGGAATCCTCCACTTT. J is TRBJ1-6 and V is TRBV4-2; D ambiguous. This CDR3 comprises 12 residues. Germline V CDR1 and CDR2: LGHNA, YNFKEQ. The germline V and J ends were trimmed by 4 bases and 15 bases, with 13 bases remaining between them.

This clone is a singleton in its sample. The chain carries TRBV30 and TRBJ1-3, with D uncertain. The CDR3 is 13 residues long. From germline, CDR1 is GTSNPN and CDR2 SVGIG (reference sequence). V was trimmed by 4 bases and J by 0 bases, leaving 7 bases between them. CDR3 residues: CAWTQSSGNTIYF. The CDR3 DNA sequence: TGTGCCTGGACTCAGTCCTCTGGAAACACCATATATTTT.

The genes are TRBV6-6 and TRBJ1-5, with unresolved D. The CDR3 sequence is 14 residues long. The V end was cut by 4 bases, the J end by 2 bases, with 9 bases between. Germline CDR1 and CDR2: MNHNY and SVGAGI (reference sequence). DNA for the CDR3: TGTGCCAGCAGTTTATGGCAGGGCAATCAGCCCCAGCATTTT. Protein product: CASSLWQGNQPQHF.

The rearrangement uses TRBV7-9 and TRBJ1-5, with D maybe TRBD1 (6 bases). V shed 4 bases and J shed 0 bases, with 19 bases lying between them. Germline CDR1 reads SEHNR; CDR2 reads FQNEAQ (reference sequence). CDR3 length equals 18 residues. This CDR3 reads CASSSAVAGAISNQPQHF. CDR3 nucleotides: TGTGCCAGCAGCTCAGCGGTAGCAGGGGCCATTAGCAATCAGCCCCAGCATTTT. The entire variable domain, with the rest obtained from reference TRBV7-9 and TRBJ1-5, is as follows: DTGVSQNPRHKITKRGQNVTFRCDPISEHNRLYWYRQTLGQGPEFLTYFQNEAQLEKSRLLSDRFSAERPKGSFSTLEIQRTEQGDSAMYLCASSSAVAGAISNQPQHFGDGTRLSIL.

This clone showed up just a few times. The chain has TRBV5-4 and TRBJ2-2; 7 nucleotides match TRBD2. CDR3 length: 17 residues. The germline V gene has CDR1 SGHNT and CDR2 YYREEE (reference sequence). V shed 4 bases, J shed 8 bases, and the junction held 17 bases outside the gene matches. The CDR3 loop is CASSPTSSTSLAGELFF. Written as DNA, the CDR3 is TGTGCCAGCAGCCCGACGTCGTCGACTAGCTTGGCGGGGGAGCTGTTTTTT.

This clone was counted a few times. The chain carries TRBV30 and TRBJ2-2, with a weak D call TRBD2 (6 bases). The V gene lost 4 bases and the J gene lost 2 bases, with 17 bases spanning the gap. Germline loops: CDR1 GTSNPN, CDR2 SVGIG (reference sequence). The CDR3 is 16 amino acids. CDR3 sequence (DNA): TGTGCCTGGAAGCCCCGTATCGGGGGTAACACCGGGGAGCTGTTTTTT. Translating gives CAWKPRIGGNTGELFF.

The gene calls are TRBV19 and TRBJ2-3; D call uncertain. Trimming left V 3 bases short and J 3 bases short, with 4 bases between. Per germline, CDR1 LNHDA and CDR2 SQIVND (reference sequence). The CDR3 is made up of 12 amino acids. The CDR3, as DNA: TGTGCCAGTAGTATCGGTACAGATACGCAGTATTTT. As protein: CASSIGTDTQYF. The variable domain in full, completed from reference TRBV19 and TRBJ2-3, reads DGGITQSPKYLFRKEGQNVTLSCEQNLNHDAMYWYRQDPGQGLRLIYYSQIVNDFQKGDIAEGYSVSREKKESFPLTVTSAQKNPTAFYLCASSIGTDTQYFGPGTRLTVL.

The chain couples TRBV4-1 to TRBJ1-2, with D possibly being TRBD1 (5 bases). V lost 1 base and J lost 4, with 13 bases in between. The CDR3 sequence is 15 residues long. From germline, CDR1 is MGHRA and CDR2 YSYEKL. The CDR3 DNA reads TGCGCCAGCAGCCAAGTCTTAGGGGTCGGCTATGGCTACACCTTC. Translated: CASSQVLGVGYGYTF.

This chain connects TRBV19 to TRBJ2-7; possibly TRBD2 for D (5 bases). The CDR3 is 12 amino acids. V was pared by 4 bases and J by 7 bases, with 11 bases between. Germline lookup yields CDR1 LNHDA and CDR2 SQIVND (reference sequence). The CDR3 protein is CASSKTEEEQYF. DNA of the CDR3: TGTGCCAGTAGTAAAACGGAGGAAGAGCAGTACTTC.

J is TRBJ2-3 and V is TRBV18; D gene ambiguous. Germline lookup yields CDR1 KGHSH and CDR2 LQKENI. The CDR3 covers 12 residues. V was trimmed by 3 bases and J by 6 bases, leaving 7 bases between them. The CDR3 is CASSPNRDTQYF. CDR3 bases: TGTGCCAGCTCACCGAACCGGGATACGCAGTATTTT.

This clone has only a few counts. This sequence joins TRBV6-5 and TRBJ1-3; D remains unclear. The CDR3 length is 14 residues. The V end was cut by 4 bases, the J end by 0 bases, with 7 bases between. CDR1 and CDR2 (germline): MNHEY, SVGAGI. The CDR3 region is CASSLQSSGNTIYF. CDR3 in DNA: TGTGCCAGCAGTTTACAGTCCTCTGGAAACACCATATATTTT.

The rearrangement links TRBV13 to TRBJ2-5; TRBD2 matches at 10 bases. Germline CDR1 PRHDT, CDR2 FYEKMQ (reference sequence). CDR3 length equals 17 residues. The V gene end was trimmed by 1 base and the J gene end by 3 bases; junction bases not matched to a gene: 8. CDR3 region: CASSLVPGLAGEETQYF. The CDR3 DNA follows: TGTGCCAGCAGCTTAGTACCTGGGCTAGCGGGGGAAGAGACCCAGTACTTC.

This chain connects TRBV29-1 to TRBJ1-2; a weak D match, TRBD1 (6 bases). The germline gives CDR1 SQVTM, CDR2 ANQGSEA. The CDR3 covers 12 residues. Trimming took off 6 bases at V and 8 bases at J, with 16 bases between the two ends. The DNA of the CDR3 is TGCAGCGTCGTCGGACAGAATGGGGGCTACACCTTC. Protein: CSVVGQNGGYTF. The variable domain in full, with the rest retrieved from reference TRBV29-1 and TRBJ1-2, is SAVISQKPSRDICQRGTSLTIQCQVDSQVTMMFWYRQQPGQSLTLIATANQGSEATYESGFVIDKFPISRPNLTFSTLTVSNMSPEDSSIYLCSVVGQNGGYTFGSGTRLTVV.

In its sample, this clone ranks as large. Other nucleotide sequences in the sample specify the same CDR3. The V gene is TRBV19, the J gene TRBJ1-1; D uncertain. Trimming took 3 bases from V and 2 from J, leaving 7 bases between them. CDR1 and CDR2 (germline): LNHDA, SQIVND (reference sequence). This CDR3 region has 13 residues. Here the CDR3 DNA reads TGTGCCAGTAGTATCAACAGTAACACTGAAGCTTTCTTT. Translation gives CASSINSNTEAFF.

This clone occurred a few times. The chain has TRBV7-9 and TRBJ2-5, with 9 bases aligning to TRBD1. Germline CDR1 reads SEHNR; CDR2 reads FQNEAQ (reference sequence). J gave up 5 bases and V 2 bases, and 6 bases lay outside the gene matches. This CDR3 is 15 amino acids long. CDR3 nucleotides: TGTGCCAGCAGCTTAAGGACAGGGGATGTGGAGACCCAGTACTTC. This translates into CASSLRTGDVETQYF. Together with reference TRBV7-9 and TRBJ2-5, the CDR3 gives the full variable domain: DTGVSQNPRHKITKRGQNVTFRCDPISEHNRLYWYRQTLGQGPEFLTYFQNEAQLEKSRLLSDRFSAERPKGSFSTLEIQRTEQGDSAMYLCASSLRTGDVETQYFGPGTRLLVL.

The gene calls are TRBV27 and TRBJ2-1; 12 nucleotides align to TRBD2. The CDR3 contains 18 residues. After removal of 4 bases from V and 3 bases from J, the junction contained 10 bases not matched to a gene. Germline lookup yields CDR1 MNHEY and CDR2 SMNVEV (reference sequence). CDR3 protein: CASSSITSGGPDYNEQFF. CDR3 nucleotide sequence: TGTGCCAGCAGTTCGATAACTAGCGGGGGGCCAGACTACAATGAGCAGTTCTTC.

J is TRBJ2-7 and V is TRBV7-9; D remains ambiguous. CDR3 length: 13 residues. CDR1 and CDR2 (germline): SEHNR, FQNEAQ (reference sequence). V lost 3 bases and J lost 1, with 7 bases in between. Written as DNA, the CDR3 is TGTGCCAGCAGCTTCCCCGGGTCCTACGAGCAGTACTTC. Encoded protein: CASSFPGSYEQYF.